These 10 T cell receptor beta chains were all obtained from the same sample, sequenced in a study of Graves' ophthalmopathy and Graves' hyperthyroidism (dated by TCRdb to the late 2010s). The listed sequencing device is Illumina HiSeq 2000. For repertoire sequencing, the TCR beta CDR3 regions were amplified from RNA transcripts. The first round of RT-PCR was done with HTBI primers and the Qiagen OneStep RT-PCR kit, and was followed by a second round of multiplex PCR, then size selection and purification. TCRdb trimmed public reads at Q25 via fastp, called clones via MiXCR and kept in-frame beta chains. Rows merge per CDR3 protein into single entries with the most common DNA and genes. The sample table records about 500,000 distinct CDR3 sequences; roughly 40% of these occur just once. The top ten constitute about 4.2% of the sample. The sample comprised peripheral blood or thyroid tissue (not recorded which). Every receptor here comes from an adult man with Graves' hyperthyroidism.

J is TRBJ2-7 and V is TRBV13; TRBD1 matches at 10 bases. The trim removed 5 bases at V and 1 base at J, leaving 11 bases unmatched. Germline lookup yields CDR1 PRHDT and CDR2 FYEKMQ (reference sequence). The CDR3 spans 17 residues. Here the CDR3 DNA reads TGTGCCAGCAGCCTGGAGGCCTCGGGACAGGGGTCCTACGAGCAGTACTTC. Translating it yields CASSLEASGQGSYEQYF.

This clonotype was picked up a small number of times. This rearrangement joins TRBV12-3 or TRBV12-4 to TRBJ2-5; the match to TRBD2 covers 7 bases. This CDR3 is 15 amino acids long. V lost 1 base to trimming and J lost 5 bases; unmatched junction nucleotides: 7. CDR3 in amino acids: CASSLDLGGTETQYF. The CDR3 DNA follows: TGTGCCAGCAGTTTAGATCTGGGGGGGACGGAGACCCAGTACTTC.

This clonotype was recorded many times. The CDR3 sequence: CSARYGFSNQPQHF. The CDR3 coding sequence is TGCAGTGCTAGGTACGGGTTTAGCAATCAGCCCCAGCATTTT. The chain has TRBV20-1 and TRBJ1-5; D uncertain. Trimming cost V 3 bases and J 0 bases, with 9 bases left between them. From germline, CDR1 is DFQATT and CDR2 SNEGSKA (reference sequence). The CDR3 has 14 residues.

The sample holds many counts of this clonotype. This chain connects TRBV6-5 to TRBJ1-6, with D possibly being TRBD1 (5 bases). The ends were cut back, 2 bases at V and 7 bases at J, with 6 bases in the middle. Per the germline V gene, CDR1 is MNHEY and CDR2 is SVGAGI. This CDR3 is 13 amino acids long. The CDR3 DNA follows: TGTGCCAGCAGTTACGACAGCAATTCACCCCTCCACTTT. As protein: CASSYDSNSPLHF.

In regard to this clonotype: A junction end diverges from the germline sequence, so it may reflect a read error. The chain couples TRBV7-9 to TRBJ2-5; 9 bases agree with TRBD2. The germline V gene has CDR1 SEHNR and CDR2 FQNEAQ (reference sequence). This CDR3 is 15 amino acids long. The CDR3 is CASSSRLAAQEAQYF. In nucleotides, the CDR3 is TGTGCCAGCAGCTCAAGACTAGCGGCCCAAGAGGCCCAGTACTTC.

This clonotype was picked up many times. The rearrangement links TRBV5-8 to TRBJ2-7; D gene ambiguous. From germline, CDR1 is SGHTS and CDR2 YDEGEE. V was shortened by 4 bases and J by 6 bases, with 11 bases between the two germline ends. There are 12 residues in the CDR3. In DNA, the CDR3 is TGTGCCAGCAGCGGGATAGGGTTCGAGCAGTACTTC. Amino acids: CASSGIGFEQYF.

A few counts support this clonotype. The chain employs TRBV5-6 and TRBJ2-7; possible D gene TRBD1, 5 bases. Trimming removed 4 bases from V and 0 bases from J, with 14 bases in between. CDR1 SGHDT and CDR2 YYEEEE come from the germline V gene. The CDR3 is 15 amino acids. CDR3 nucleotides: TGTGCCAGCAGCGATCCAAGGGGCAGCTCCTACGAGCAGTACTTC. Protein product: CASSDPRGSSYEQYF.

The rearrangement joins TRBV20-1 to TRBJ1-1; 7 positions match TRBD1. The CDR3 covers 14 residues. Germline V CDR1 and CDR2: DFQATT, SNEGSKA (reference sequence). CDR3 sequence: CKGQTGDGGTEAFF. The CDR3 DNA follows: TGCAAGGGCCAAACAGGGGATGGTGGCACTGAAGCTTTCTTT.

V is TRBV7-9 and J is TRBJ1-1; no reliable D call. Germline CDR1 SEHNR, CDR2 FQNEAQ (reference sequence). The germline V and J ends were trimmed by 4 bases and 6 bases, with 15 bases remaining between them. The CDR3 contains 14 residues. The CDR3 nucleotides read TGTGCCAGCAGCTCTTACACCGGGGAGGCTGAAGCTTTCTTT. Amino acid sequence: CASSSYTGEAEAFF.

This clonotype has a count of ten or more. V gene TRBV6-1 combines with J gene TRBJ1-2, with D unclear. Germline V gene sequence: CDR1 MNHNS, CDR2 SASEGT. The germline V and J ends were trimmed by 2 bases and 4 bases, with 8 bases remaining between them. The CDR3 extends over 13 amino acids. This chain's CDR3 is CASSETMRYGYTF. CDR3 nucleotides: TGTGCCAGCAGTGAAACCATGCGCTATGGCTACACCTTC.